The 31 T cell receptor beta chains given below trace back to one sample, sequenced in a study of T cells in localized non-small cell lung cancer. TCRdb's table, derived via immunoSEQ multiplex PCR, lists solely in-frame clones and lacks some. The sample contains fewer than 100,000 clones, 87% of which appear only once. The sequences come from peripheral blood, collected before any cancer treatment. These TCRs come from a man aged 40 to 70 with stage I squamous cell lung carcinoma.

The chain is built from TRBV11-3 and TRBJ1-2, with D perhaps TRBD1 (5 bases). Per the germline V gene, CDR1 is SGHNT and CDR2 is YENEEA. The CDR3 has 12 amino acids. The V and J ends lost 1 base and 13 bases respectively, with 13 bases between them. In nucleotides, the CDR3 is TGTGCCAGCAGCTTAGGTATGGGGCCACTCACCTTC. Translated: CASSLGMGPLTF.

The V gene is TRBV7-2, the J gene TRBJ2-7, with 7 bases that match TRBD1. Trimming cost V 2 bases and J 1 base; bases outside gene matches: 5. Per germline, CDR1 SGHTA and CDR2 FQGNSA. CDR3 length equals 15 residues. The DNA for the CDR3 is TGTGCCAGCAGCTTACGACAGGGAGCGTCCTACGAGCAGTACTTC. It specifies CASSLRQGASYEQYF. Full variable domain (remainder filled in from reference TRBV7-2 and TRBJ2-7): GAGVSQSPSNKVTEKGKDVELRCDPISGHTALYWYRQSLGQGLEFLIYFQGNSAPDKSGLPSDRFSAERTGGSVSTLTIQRTQQEDSAVYLCASSLRQGASYEQYFGPGTRLTVT.

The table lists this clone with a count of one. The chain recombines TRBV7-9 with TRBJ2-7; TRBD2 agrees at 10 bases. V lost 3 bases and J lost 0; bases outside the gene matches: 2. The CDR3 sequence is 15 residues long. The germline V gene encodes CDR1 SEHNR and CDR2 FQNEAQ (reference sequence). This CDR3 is CASSLWTSGSYEQYF. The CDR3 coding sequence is TGTGCCAGCAGCTTGTGGACTAGCGGCTCCTACGAGCAGTACTTC.

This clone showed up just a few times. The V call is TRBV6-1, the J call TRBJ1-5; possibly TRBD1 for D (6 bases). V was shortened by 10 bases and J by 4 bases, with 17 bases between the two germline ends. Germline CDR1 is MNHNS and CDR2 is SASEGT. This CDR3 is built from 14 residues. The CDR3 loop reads CATQTGLLNQPQHF. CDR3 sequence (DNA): TGTGCCACCCAGACAGGACTATTAAATCAGCCCCAGCATTTT.

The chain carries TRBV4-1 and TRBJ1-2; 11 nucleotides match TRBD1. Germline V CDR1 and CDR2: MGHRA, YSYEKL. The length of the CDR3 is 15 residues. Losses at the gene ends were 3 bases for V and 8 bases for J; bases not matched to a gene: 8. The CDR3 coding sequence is TGCGCCAGCAGCCAGGCTGGACAGGGGGCTGGGGGCTACACCTTC. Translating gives CASSQAGQGAGGYTF.

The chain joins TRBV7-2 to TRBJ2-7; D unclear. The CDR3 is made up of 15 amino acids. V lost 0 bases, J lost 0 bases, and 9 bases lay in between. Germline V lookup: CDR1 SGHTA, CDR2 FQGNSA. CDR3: CASSLAVGSSYEQYF. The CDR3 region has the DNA TGTGCCAGCAGCTTAGCGGTGGGAAGCTCCTACGAGCAGTACTTC.

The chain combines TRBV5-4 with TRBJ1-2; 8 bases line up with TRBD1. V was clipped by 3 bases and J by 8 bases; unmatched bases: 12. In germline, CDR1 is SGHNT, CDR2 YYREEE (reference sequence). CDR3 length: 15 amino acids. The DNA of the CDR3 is TGTGCCAGCAGCTACATCGGGTCAGGGGGCGAAGGCTACACCTTC. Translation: CASSYIGSGGEGYTF.

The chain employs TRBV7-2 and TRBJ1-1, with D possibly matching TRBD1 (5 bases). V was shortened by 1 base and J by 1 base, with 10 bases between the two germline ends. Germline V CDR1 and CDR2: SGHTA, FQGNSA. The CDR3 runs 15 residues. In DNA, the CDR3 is TGTGCCAGCAGCTTAGGGGGGATCGGGAACACTGAAGCTTTCTTT. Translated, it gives CASSLGGIGNTEAFF. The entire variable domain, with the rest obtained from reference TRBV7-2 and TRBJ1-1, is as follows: GAGVSQSPSNKVTEKGKDVELRCDPISGHTALYWYRQSLGQGLEFLIYFQGNSAPDKSGLPSDRFSAERTGGSVSTLTIQRTQQEDSAVYLCASSLGGIGNTEAFFGQGTRLTVV.

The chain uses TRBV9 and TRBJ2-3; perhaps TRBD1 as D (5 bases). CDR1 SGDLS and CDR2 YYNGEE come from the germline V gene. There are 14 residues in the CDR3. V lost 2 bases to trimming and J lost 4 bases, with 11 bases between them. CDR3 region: CASSVKGQADTQYF. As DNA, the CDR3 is TGTGCCAGCAGCGTCAAGGGGCAGGCAGATACGCAGTATTTT.

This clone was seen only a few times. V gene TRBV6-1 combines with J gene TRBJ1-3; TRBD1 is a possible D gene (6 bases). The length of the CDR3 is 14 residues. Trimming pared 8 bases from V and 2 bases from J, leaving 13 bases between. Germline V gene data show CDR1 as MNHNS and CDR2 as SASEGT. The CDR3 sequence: CASLRGFAGNTIYF. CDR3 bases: TGTGCCAGCCTTAGGGGGTTTGCTGGAAACACCATATATTTT.

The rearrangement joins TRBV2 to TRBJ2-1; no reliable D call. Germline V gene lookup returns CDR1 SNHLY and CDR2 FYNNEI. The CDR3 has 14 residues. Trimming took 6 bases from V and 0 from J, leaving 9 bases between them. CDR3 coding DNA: TGTGCCAGCAGCGTACAACGCTCCTACAATGAGCAGTTCTTC. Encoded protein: CASSVQRSYNEQFF.

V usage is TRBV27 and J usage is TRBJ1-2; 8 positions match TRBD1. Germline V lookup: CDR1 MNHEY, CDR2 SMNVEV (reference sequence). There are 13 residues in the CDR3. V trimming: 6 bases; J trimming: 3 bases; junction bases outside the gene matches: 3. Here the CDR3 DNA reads TGTGCCAGCAGACGGACAGGGTACTATGGCTACACCTTC. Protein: CASRRTGYYGYTF.

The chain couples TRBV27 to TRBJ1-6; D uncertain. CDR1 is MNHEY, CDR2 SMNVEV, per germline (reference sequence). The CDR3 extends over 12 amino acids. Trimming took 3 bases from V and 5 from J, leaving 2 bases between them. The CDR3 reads CASSFNNSPLHF. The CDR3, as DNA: TGTGCCAGCAGTTTCAATAATTCACCCCTCCACTTT.

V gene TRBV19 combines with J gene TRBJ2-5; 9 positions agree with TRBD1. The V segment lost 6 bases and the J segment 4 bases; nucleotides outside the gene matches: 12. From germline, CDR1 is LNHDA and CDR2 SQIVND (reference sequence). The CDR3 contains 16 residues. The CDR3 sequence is CASREGGQGLSETQYF. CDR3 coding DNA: TGTGCCAGTAGGGAGGGGGGACAGGGTTTGTCAGAGACCCAGTACTTC.

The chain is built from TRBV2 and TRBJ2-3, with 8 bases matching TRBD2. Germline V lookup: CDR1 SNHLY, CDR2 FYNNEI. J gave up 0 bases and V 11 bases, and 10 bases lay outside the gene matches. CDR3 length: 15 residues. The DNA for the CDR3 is TGTGCCGCCCCAGAAAGCGGGGGTAGCACAGATACGCAGTATTTT. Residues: CAAPESGGSTDTQYF.

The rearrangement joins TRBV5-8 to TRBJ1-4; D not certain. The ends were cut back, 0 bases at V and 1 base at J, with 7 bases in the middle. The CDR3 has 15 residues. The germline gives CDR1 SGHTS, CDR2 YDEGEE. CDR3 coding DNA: TGTGCCAGCAGCTTGGATGGGGTAACTAATGAAAAACTGTTTTTT. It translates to CASSLDGVTNEKLFF.

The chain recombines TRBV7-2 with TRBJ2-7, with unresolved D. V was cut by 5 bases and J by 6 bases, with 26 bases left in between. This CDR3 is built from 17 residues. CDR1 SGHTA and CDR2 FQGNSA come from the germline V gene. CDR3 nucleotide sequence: TGTGCCAGCAGCCCCCATCCTTTCGGTCAGACATCCACCGAGCAGTACTTC. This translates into CASSPHPFGQTSTEQYF. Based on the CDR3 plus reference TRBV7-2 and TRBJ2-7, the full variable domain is GAGVSQSPSNKVTEKGKDVELRCDPISGHTALYWYRQSLGQGLEFLIYFQGNSAPDKSGLPSDRFSAERTGGSVSTLTIQRTQQEDSAVYLCASSPHPFGQTSTEQYFGPGTRLTVT.

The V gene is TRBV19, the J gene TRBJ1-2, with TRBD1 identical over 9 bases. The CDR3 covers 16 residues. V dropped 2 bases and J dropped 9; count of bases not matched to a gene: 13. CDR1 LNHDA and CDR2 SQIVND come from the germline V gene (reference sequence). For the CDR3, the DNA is TGTGCCAGTAGTATACCGCAGACCGGGACAGGGAAAAGCTACACCTTC. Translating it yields CASSIPQTGTGKSYTF. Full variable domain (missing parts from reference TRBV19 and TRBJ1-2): DGGITQSPKYLFRKEGQNVTLSCEQNLNHDAMYWYRQDPGQGLRLIYYSQIVNDFQKGDIAEGYSVSREKKESFPLTVTSAQKNPTAFYLCASSIPQTGTGKSYTFGSGTRLTVV.

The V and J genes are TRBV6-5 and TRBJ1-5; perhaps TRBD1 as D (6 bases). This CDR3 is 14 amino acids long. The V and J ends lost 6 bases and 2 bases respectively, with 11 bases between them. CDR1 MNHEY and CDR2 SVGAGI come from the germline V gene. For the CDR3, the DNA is TGTGCCAGCAGGGCAGGGGTAGGCAATCAGCCCCAGCATTTT. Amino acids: CASRAGVGNQPQHF.

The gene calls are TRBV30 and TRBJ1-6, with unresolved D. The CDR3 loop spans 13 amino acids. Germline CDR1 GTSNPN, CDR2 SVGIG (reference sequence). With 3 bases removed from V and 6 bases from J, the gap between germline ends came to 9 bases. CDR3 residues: CAWRTAGNSPLHF. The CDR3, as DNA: TGTGCCTGGAGGACCGCAGGTAATTCACCCCTCCACTTT.

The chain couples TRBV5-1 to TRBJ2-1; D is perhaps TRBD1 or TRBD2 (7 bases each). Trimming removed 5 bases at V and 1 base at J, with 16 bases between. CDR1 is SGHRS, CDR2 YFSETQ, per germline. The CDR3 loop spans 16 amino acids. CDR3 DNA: TGCGCCAGCAGGCTCCCAGGGGGGGCATCCTACAATGAGCAGTTCTTC. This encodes CASRLPGGASYNEQFF. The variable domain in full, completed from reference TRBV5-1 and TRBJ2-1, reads KAGVTQTPRYLIKTRGQQVTLSCSPISGHRSVSWYQQTPGQGLQFLFEYFSETQRNKGNFPGRFSGRQFSNSRSEMNVSTLELGDSALYLCASRLPGGASYNEQFFGPGTRLTVL.

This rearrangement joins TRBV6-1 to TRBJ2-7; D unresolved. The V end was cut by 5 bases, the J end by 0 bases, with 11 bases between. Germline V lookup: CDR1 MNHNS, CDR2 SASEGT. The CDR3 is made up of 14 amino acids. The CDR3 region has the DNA TGTGCCAGCAGTCCGACTCCGAGCTCCTACGAGCAGTACTTC. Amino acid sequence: CASSPTPSSYEQYF.

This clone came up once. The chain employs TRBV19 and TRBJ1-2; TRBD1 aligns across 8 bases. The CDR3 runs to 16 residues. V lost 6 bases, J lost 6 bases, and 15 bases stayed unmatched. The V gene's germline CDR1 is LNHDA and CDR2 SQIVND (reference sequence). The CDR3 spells CASRPPGTGAFNGYTF. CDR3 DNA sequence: TGTGCCAGTAGGCCACCCGGGACAGGCGCTTTCAATGGCTACACCTTC.

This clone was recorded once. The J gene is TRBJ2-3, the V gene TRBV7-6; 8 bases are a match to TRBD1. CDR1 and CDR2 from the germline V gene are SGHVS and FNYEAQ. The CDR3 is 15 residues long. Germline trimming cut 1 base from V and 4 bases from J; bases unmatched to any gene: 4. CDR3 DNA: TGTGCCAGCAGCTTAGGACAGGGGCTCCCAGATACGCAGTATTTT. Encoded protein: CASSLGQGLPDTQYF. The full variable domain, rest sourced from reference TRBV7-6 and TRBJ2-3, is GAGVSQSPRYKVTKRGQDVALRCDPISGHVSLYWYRQALGQGPEFLTYFNYEAQQDKSGLPNDRFSAERPEGSISTLTIQRTEQRDSAMYRCASSLGQGLPDTQYFGPGTRLTVL.

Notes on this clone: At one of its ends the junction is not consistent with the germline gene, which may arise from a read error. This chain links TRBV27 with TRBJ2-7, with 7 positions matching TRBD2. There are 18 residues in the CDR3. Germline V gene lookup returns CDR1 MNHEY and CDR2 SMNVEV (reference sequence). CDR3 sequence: CARSFGNSGPCISYEQYF. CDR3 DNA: TGTGCCAGAAGTTTCGGGAATAGCGGGCCTTGCATCTCCTACGAGCAGTACTTC.

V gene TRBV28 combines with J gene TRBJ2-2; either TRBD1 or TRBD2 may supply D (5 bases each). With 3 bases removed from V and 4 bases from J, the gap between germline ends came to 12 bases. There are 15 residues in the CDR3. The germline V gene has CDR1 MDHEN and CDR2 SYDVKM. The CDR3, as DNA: TGTGCCAGCAGTTTCACAACAGGAGGCACCGGGGAGCTGTTTTTT. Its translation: CASSFTTGGTGELFF.

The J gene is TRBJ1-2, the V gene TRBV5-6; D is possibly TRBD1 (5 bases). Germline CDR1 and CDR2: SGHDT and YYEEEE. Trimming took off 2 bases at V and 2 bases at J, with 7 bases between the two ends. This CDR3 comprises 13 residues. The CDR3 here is CASSFRGNYGYTF. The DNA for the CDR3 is TGTGCCAGCAGCTTTCGGGGGAACTATGGCTACACCTTC. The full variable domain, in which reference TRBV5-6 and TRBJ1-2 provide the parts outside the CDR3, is DAGVTQSPTHLIKTRGQQVTLRCSPKSGHDTVSWYQQALGQGPQFIFQYYEEEERQRGNFPDRFSGHQFPNYSSELNVNALLLGDSALYLCASSFRGNYGYTFGSGTRLTVV.

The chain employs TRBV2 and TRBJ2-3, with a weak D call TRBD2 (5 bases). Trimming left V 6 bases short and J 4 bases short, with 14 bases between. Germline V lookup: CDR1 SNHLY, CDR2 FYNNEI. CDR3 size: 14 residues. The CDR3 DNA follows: TGTGCCAGCAGCATTCGGGGAAGCTCAGATACGCAGTATTTT. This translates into CASSIRGSSDTQYF.

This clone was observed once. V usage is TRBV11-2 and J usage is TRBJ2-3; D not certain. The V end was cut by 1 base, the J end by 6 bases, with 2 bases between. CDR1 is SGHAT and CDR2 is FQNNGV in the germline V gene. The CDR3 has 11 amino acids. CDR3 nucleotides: TGTGCCAGCAGCTTAGCGGATACGCAGTATTTT. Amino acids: CASSLADTQYF.

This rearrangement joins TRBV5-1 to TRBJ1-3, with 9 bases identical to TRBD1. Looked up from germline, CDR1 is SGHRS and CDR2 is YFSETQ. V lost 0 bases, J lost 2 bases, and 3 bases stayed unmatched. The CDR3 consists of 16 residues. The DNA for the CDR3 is TGCGCCAGCAGCTTGGAGGGGACAGGGACTGGAAACACCATATATTTT. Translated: CASSLEGTGTGNTIYF.

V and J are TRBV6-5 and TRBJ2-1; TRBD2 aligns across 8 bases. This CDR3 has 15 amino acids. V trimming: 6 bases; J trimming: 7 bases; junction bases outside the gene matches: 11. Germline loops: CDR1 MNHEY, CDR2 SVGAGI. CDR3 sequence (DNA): TGTGCCAGCAGGCCCCCGGGACTAGGCCAAAATGAGCAGTTCTTC. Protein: CASRPPGLGQNEQFF.